The rows below give T cell receptor beta chains drawn from one sample of a study of OX40 agonist ivuxolimab in advanced cancers. Some clones are missing from TCRdb's copy, which holds only in-frame ones; the method was immunoSEQ multiplex PCR. Of 20,000 to 25,000 clones in the sample, roughly 86% were seen once. Specimen: CD4+ or CD8+ T cells sorted from blood, collected in a trial of the OX40 agonist ivuxolimab. These receptors were collected from an adult with an advanced solid tumor such as melanoma, head and neck, liver or kidney cancer. CDR3s include the opening cysteine and the closing phenylalanine or tryptophan. The D gene is left open where the match is weak. Where a row states a size, it is once, few, many or the class of an expanded clone; other rows omit it.

TRBJ2-7 | - | - | TRBV28 | CASSLEFSSYEQYF | TGTGCCAGCAGTTTAGAGTTTAGCTCCTACGAGCAGTACTTC
TRBJ2-7 | TRBD1 | - | TRBV7-6 | CASSLKAGTAAYEQYF | TGTGCCAGCAGCTTAAAGGCCGGGACAGCAGCCTACGAGCAGTACTTC
TRBJ2-3 | - | - | TRBV6-5 | CASSPPGTYPDTQYF | TGTGCCAGCAGTCCCCCCGGGACCTACCCAGATACGCAGTATTTT
TRBJ1-4 | - | - | TRBV27 | CASSLSGHPTNEKLFF | TGTGCCAGCAGTTTATCCGGACATCCAACTAATGAAAAACTGTTTTTT
TRBJ2-1 | TRBD1 | - | TRBV9 | CASSLWDSPNNEQFF | TGTGCCAGCAGCCTCTGGGACAGCCCAAACAATGAGCAGTTCTTC
TRBJ2-3 | TRBD2 | - | TRBV5-5 | CASSLGASSGLAGDTQYF | TGTGCCAGCAGCTTGGGAGCTAGTTCGGGACTAGCGGGTGATACGCAGTATTTT
TRBJ2-7 | TRBD2 | - | TRBV28 | CASKRGSGGEGSYEQYF | TGTGCCAGCAAACGGGGTAGCGGGGGGGAAGGGTCCTACGAGCAGTACTTC
TRBJ2-1 | - | - | TRBV13 | CASSFVLDNEQFF | TGTGCCAGCAGCTTTGTACTAGACAATGAGCAGTTCTTC
TRBJ1-1 | - | few | TRBV9 | CASSAKEGLKTEAFF | TGTGCCAGCAGCGCAAAGGAGGGTCTGAAGACTGAAGCTTTCTTT
TRBJ1-5 | - | - | TRBV10-3 | CAISESGVWNQPQHF | TGTGCCATCAGTGAGTCTGGGGTGTGGAATCAGCCCCAGCATTTT
TRBJ2-7 | TRBD2 | - | TRBV19 | CASSMGLAGAYEQYF | TGTGCCAGTAGTATGGGACTAGCGGGAGCCTACGAGCAGTACTTC
TRBJ2-6 | - | - | TRBV5-1 | CASSLEAVIHGANVLTF | TGCGCCAGCAGCTTGGAGGCAGTAATACATGGGGCCAACGTCCTGACTTTC
TRBJ2-5 | - | - | TRBV4-2 | CASSQGAGGLETQYF | TGTGCCAGCAGCCAAGGGGCAGGGGGGTTGGAGACCCAGTACTTC
TRBJ2-3 | - | few | TRBV7-3 | CASSASSLGTDTQYF | TGTGCCAGCAGCGCCTCTAGCCTTGGCACAGATACGCAGTATTTT
TRBJ2-3 | TRBD2 | - | TRBV13 | CASSPGGRDTQYF | TGTGCCAGCAGCCCCGGGGGGAGGGATACGCAGTATTTT
TRBJ2-3 | TRBD1 | - | TRBV19 | CASSLTGTGGAPDTQYF | TGTGCCAGTAGTCTCACCGGGACAGGGGGCGCACCAGATACGCAGTATTTT
TRBJ2-2 | - | - | TRBV5-1 | CASSSRPSGHINTGELFF | TGCGCCAGCAGCTCCCGGCCGTCGGGACACATTAACACCGGGGAGCTGTTTTTT
TRBJ2-7 | - | - | TRBV4-1 | CASSQDRGRESSYEQYF | TGCGCCAGCAGCCAAGATCGGGGGCGGGAGAGCTCCTACGAGCAGTACTTC
TRBJ1-1 | - | - | TRBV4-1 | CASSQVENRRNTEAFF | TGCGCCAGCAGCCAAGTGGAAAACAGGAGGAACACTGAAGCTTTCTTT
TRBJ1-1 | - | - | TRBV5-6 | CASSLESGPRNTEAFF | TGTGCCAGCAGCTTGGAGTCGGGACCGAGAAACACTGAAGCTTTCTTT
TRBJ2-1 | - | - | TRBV7-9 | CASSHTGSGNEQFF | TGTGCCAGCAGCCACACGGGGTCCGGGAATGAGCAGTTCTTC
TRBJ2-6 | - | - | TRBV1 | CTSRSISLCSRANVLTF | TGCACCAGCAGATCGATCAGTTTGTGCAGTCGGGCCAACGTCCTGACTTTC
TRBJ1-1 | - | - | TRBV30 | CAWSVAPNEAFF | TGTGCCTGGAGTGTCGCCCCAAATGAAGCTTTCTTT
TRBJ2-1 | - | - | TRBV19 | CASSIAGQEYNEQFF | TGTGCCAGTAGTATTGCAGGGCAAGAATACAATGAGCAGTTCTTC
TRBJ2-3 | - | few | TRBV23-1 | CASSQSEGVYRGPTSTDTQYF | TGCGCCAGCAGTCAATCAGAGGGGGTTTACCGGGGGCCTACGAGCACAGATACGCAGTATTTT
TRBJ2-1 | - | - | TRBV30 | CADLGGRSNNEQFF | TGTGCCGACTTAGGGGGGCGGAGTAACAATGAGCAGTTCTTC
TRBJ2-3 | TRBD2 | - | TRBV9 | CASSSPPGGGPSTDTQYF | TGTGCCAGCAGCTCACCCCCAGGCGGGGGACCAAGCACAGATACGCAGTATTTT
TRBJ2-1 | TRBD2 | - | TRBV7-2 | CASSQGPGTSGVEQFF | TGTGCCAGCAGCCAAGGCCCCGGGACTAGCGGGGTAGAGCAGTTCTTC
TRBJ2-7 | TRBD1 | - | TRBV7-9 | CASSPGQGEFYEQYF | TGTGCCAGCAGCCCTGGACAGGGGGAGTTCTACGAGCAGTACTTC
TRBJ2-3 | - | - | TRBV9 | CASSARDADTDTQYF | TGTGCCAGCAGCGCGCGGGACGCCGACACAGATACGCAGTATTTT
TRBJ2-2 | TRBD1 | - | TRBV5-5 | CASSSRQGAHNTGELFF | TGTGCCAGCAGCTCCCGACAGGGGGCACATAACACCGGGGAGCTGTTTTTT
TRBJ2-5 | TRBD2 | - | TRBV9 | CASSVDTSGSQETQYF | TGTGCCAGCAGCGTAGATACTAGCGGGAGCCAAGAGACCCAGTACTTC
TRBJ2-7 | TRBD1 | - | TRBV29-1 | CSVEERGQGREQYF | TGCAGCGTTGAAGAGAGGGGACAGGGACGCGAGCAGTACTTC
TRBJ2-2 | - | - | TRBV7-9 | CASVPYVPGLSPGELFF | TGTGCCAGCGTCCCTTATGTACCGGGACTCTCTCCCGGGGAGCTGTTTTTT
TRBJ2-1 | - | - | TRBV12-5 | CASALSEAYNEQFF | TGTGCTAGTGCCCTATCCGAGGCCTACAATGAGCAGTTCTTC
TRBJ1-4 | - | - | TRBV11-2 | CASSLTPQEMTNEKLFF | TGTGCCAGCAGCTTAACCCCACAGGAAATGACTAATGAAAAACTGTTTTTT
TRBJ1-3 | TRBD1 | - | TRBV9 | CASSDRGLEDTIYF | TGTGCCAGCAGCGACAGGGGGCTTGAAGACACCATATATTTT
TRBJ2-1 | - | - | TRBV27 | CASSLASAEQFF | TGTGCCAGCAGTTTAGCTAGCGCTGAGCAGTTCTTC
TRBJ2-2 | - | - | TRBV4-2 | CASSQDPTPKSGELFF | TGTGCCAGCAGCCAAGACCCCACACCTAAATCCGGGGAGCTGTTTTTT
TRBJ2-2 | - | - | TRBV6-5 | CASSYSLWGATGELFF | TGTGCCAGCAGTTACTCCCTCTGGGGCGCGACCGGGGAGCTGTTTTTT
TRBJ2-3 | - | - | TRBV27 | CASSLGVLGDTQYF | TGTGCCAGCAGTTTAGGCGTCTTAGGAGATACGCAGTATTTT
TRBJ2-3 | - | - | TRBV15 | CATSRSLADSTDTQYF | TGTGCCACCAGCAGATCATTAGCGGACAGCACAGATACGCAGTATTTT
TRBJ2-7 | TRBD1 | - | TRBV7-6 | CASSLADRDPYEQYF | TGTGCCAGCAGCTTAGCAGACAGGGACCCCTACGAGCAGTACTTC
TRBJ2-1 | - | - | TRBV5-8 | CASSLWGLSSYNEQFF | TGTGCCAGCAGCTTGTGGGGCCTCAGCTCCTACAATGAGCAGTTCTTC
TRBJ1-5 | TRBD1 | few | TRBV4-1 | CASSHDRGRGNQPQHF | TGCGCCAGCAGCCACGACAGGGGGCGCGGCAATCAGCCCCAGCATTTT